The 21 T cell receptor beta chains listed next were all sequenced from one sample in a study of glioma-infiltrating T cells after dendritic cell vaccination. Measured with immunoSEQ multiplex PCR; TCRdb has only the in-frame clones, and not every one. The table lists about 73,000 clones, over 75% of them singletons. Here the sequenced sample was blood, taken before dendritic cell vaccination. The receptors derive from a human donor with glioblastoma.

The chain links TRBV2 to TRBJ1-1; 7 nucleotides match TRBD1. The CDR3 runs 14 residues. Germline CDR1 reads SNHLY; CDR2 reads FYNNEI. The V and J ends lost 7 bases and 0 bases, in that order; junction bases with no gene match: 5. The CDR3 region is CASKQGMMNTEAFF. The DNA for the CDR3 is TGTGCCAGCAAACAGGGGATGATGAACACTGAAGCTTTCTTT.

The chain couples TRBV7-9 to TRBJ1-1; tentative D call: TRBD1 (5 bases). The CDR3 sequence is 13 residues long. Trimming removed 4 bases at V and 0 bases at J, with 6 bases between. Germline V gene lookup returns CDR1 SEHNR and CDR2 FQNEAQ (reference sequence). CDR3 residues: CASSSGMNTEAFF. CDR3 coding DNA: TGTGCCAGCAGCTCAGGGATGAACACTGAAGCTTTCTTT.

The gene calls are TRBV11-2 and TRBJ2-7; TRBD1 matches at 11 bases. There are 16 residues in the CDR3. The germline CDR1 and CDR2 sequences are SGHAT and FQNNGV. Losses at the gene ends were 9 bases for V and 1 base for J; bases not matched to a gene: 11. DNA of the CDR3: TGTGCCAGGAAGGACAGGGGGCCAATCCTTTCCTACGAGCAGTACGTC. Translated: CARKDRGPILSYEQYV.

The rearrangement joins TRBV11-3 to TRBJ2-7; maybe TRBD1 (5 bases). CDR1 and CDR2 from the germline V gene are SGHNT and YENEEA. V dropped 5 bases and J dropped 0 bases, with 11 bases sitting between them. The CDR3 spans 14 residues. DNA for the CDR3: TGTGCCAGCAGCCGTCAGGGATCCTCCTACGAGCAGTACTTC. Its translation is CASSRQGSSYEQYF.

The chain links TRBV18 to TRBJ2-3; 8 positions match TRBD1. V gave up 3 bases and J gave up 5 bases; unmatched junction bases: 7. Per the germline V gene, CDR1 is KGHSH and CDR2 is LQKENI. This CDR3 is built from 15 residues. The CDR3: CASSPQGATLDTQYF. In DNA form, the CDR3 reads TGTGCCAGCTCACCTCAGGGGGCGACTCTAGATACGCAGTATTTT.

The gene calls are TRBV2 and TRBJ2-1, with 11 nucleotides matching TRBD2. The CDR3 runs to 20 residues. The junction had 16 bases not matched to a gene; V was cut back by 3 bases and J by 3 bases. Germline-derived CDR1 and CDR2 are SNHLY and FYNNEI. The CDR3 DNA is TGTGCCAGCAGTGACCCAAACTTCCCCGGGACTAGCGGTTACTACAATGAGCAGTTCTTC. This encodes CASSDPNFPGTSGYYNEQFF. Based on the CDR3 plus reference TRBV2 and TRBJ2-1, the full variable domain is EPEVTQTPSHQVTQMGQEVILRCVPISNHLYFYWYRQILGQKVEFLVSFYNNEISEKSEIFDDQFSVERPDGSNFTLKIRSTKLEDSAMYFCASSDPNFPGTSGYYNEQFFGPGTRLTVL.

The chain carries TRBV6-5 and TRBJ1-2; perhaps TRBD1 as D (6 bases). The germline V gene has CDR1 MNHEY and CDR2 SVGAGI. V lost 10 bases and J 7 bases, leaving 10 bases between the germline ends. CDR3 size: 10 residues. The CDR3, as DNA: TGTGCCAAGACAGGCGGTGGCTACACCTTC. Encoded protein: CAKTGGGYTF.

The J gene is TRBJ1-3, the V gene TRBV2; D is perhaps TRBD1 (5 bases). CDR1 is SNHLY, CDR2 FYNNEI, per germline. The CDR3 contains 14 residues. The V and J ends lost 2 bases and 0 bases respectively, with 5 bases between them. The CDR3 spells CASSERGSGNTIYF. DNA of the CDR3: TGTGCCAGCAGTGAAAGGGGCTCTGGAAACACCATATATTTT.

The chain links TRBV2 to TRBJ1-3, with TRBD1 matching over 8 bases. Germline V gene lookup returns CDR1 SNHLY and CDR2 FYNNEI. V shed 8 bases and J 8 bases; nucleotides not matched to a gene: 5. The CDR3 contains 12 residues. The CDR3 nucleotides read TGTGCCAGCGCCGGACAGGGCTACACCATATATTTT. Protein sequence: CASAGQGYTIYF.

The table lists this clone with a few counts. J is TRBJ2-2 and V is TRBV6-4; 12 nucleotides line up with TRBD2. Trimming cost V 4 bases and J 6 bases; bases outside gene matches: 3. This CDR3 region has 15 residues. Germline CDR1 and CDR2: MRHNA and SNTAGT. Here the CDR3 reads CASSVGTSGPGELFF. CDR3 in DNA: TGTGCCAGCAGTGTTGGGACTAGCGGGCCCGGGGAGCTGTTTTTT.

The chain carries TRBV7-2 and TRBJ1-2, with 9 nucleotides matching TRBD1. Trimming at V came to 7 bases and at J to 7 bases, leaving 10 bases not matched to a gene. The CDR3 is 14 amino acids. CDR1 and CDR2 from the germline V gene are SGHTA and FQGNSA. Here the CDR3 reads CASTAGTGFGGYTF. CDR3 bases: TGTGCCAGCACCGCCGGGACAGGGTTTGGTGGCTACACCTTC.

V usage is TRBV5-1 and J usage is TRBJ2-2, with 7 bases lining up with TRBD2. This CDR3 region has 15 residues. The J segment lost 5 bases and the V segment lost 2 bases, leaving 6 bases of the junction unmatched. Germline V gives CDR1 SGHRS, CDR2 YFSETQ. The chain's CDR3 is CASSLGGSGTGELFF. DNA of the CDR3: TGCGCCAGCAGCTTAGGCGGGAGCGGGACCGGGGAGCTGTTTTTT.

The count of this clone is one. The chain recombines TRBV2 with TRBJ2-7; tentative D call: TRBD2 (5 bases). The V and J ends lost 4 bases and 3 bases respectively, with 13 bases between them. CDR1 is SNHLY and CDR2 is FYNNEI in the germline V gene. There are 14 residues in the CDR3. CDR3 residues: CASSVRKDFYEQYF. The CDR3 region has the DNA TGTGCCAGCAGTGTCCGGAAGGACTTCTACGAGCAGTACTTC.

The rearrangement joins TRBV5-6 to TRBJ1-4; a possible D gene is TRBD1 (5 bases). The CDR3 spans 15 residues. V was trimmed by 2 bases and J by 7 bases, leaving 15 bases between them. Germline CDR1 is SGHDT and CDR2 is YYEEEE. For the CDR3, the DNA is TGTGCCAGCAGCTTCTGGGGCCTCTGGGGTGAAAAACTGTTTTTT. This sequence encodes CASSFWGLWGEKLFF.

CDR3 DNA sequence: TGTGCCAGCAGTGACGGAGGGACCCTCACTGAAGCTTTCTTT. Translation: CASSDGGTLTEAFF. The chain combines TRBV6-4 with TRBJ1-1, with TRBD1 as a possible D gene (5 bases). Between the trimmed V and J ends, which lost 2 bases and 4 bases, there was a span of 11 bases. The CDR3 totals 14 residues. CDR1 is MRHNA and CDR2 is SNTAGT in the germline V gene.

The rearrangement joins TRBV27 to TRBJ1-2; D ambiguous. V lost 9 bases to trimming and J lost 4 bases, with 9 bases between them. The CDR3 length is 11 residues. Germline assignment: CDR1 MNHEY and CDR2 SMNVEV (reference sequence). CDR3 bases: TGTGCCAGTTCTAATAGCTATGGCTACACCTTC. Protein: CASSNSYGYTF.

The rearrangement joins TRBV5-1 to TRBJ1-1; D perhaps matches TRBD1 (6 bases). Germline assignment: CDR1 SGHRS and CDR2 YFSETQ. V was pared by 3 bases and J by 6 bases, with 21 bases between. CDR3 length: 16 amino acids. The CDR3 bases are TGCGCCAGCAGCTCCGGGACGCAGGGGATTGCGGCTGAAGCTTTCTTT. Residues: CASSSGTQGIAAEAFF.

This clone showed up just once. The J gene is TRBJ2-2, the V gene TRBV19; perhaps TRBD1 as D (5 bases). The V end was cut by 3 bases, the J end by 4 bases, with 12 bases between. Germline CDR1 reads LNHDA; CDR2 reads SQIVND (reference sequence). This CDR3 comprises 15 residues. The CDR3 bases are TGTGCCAGTAGTATTTGGCCCCAGGGCACCGGGGAGCTGTTTTTT. This sequence encodes CASSIWPQGTGELFF.

The rearrangement links TRBV7-2 to TRBJ1-4; 7 nucleotides agree with TRBD1. Germline V gene sequence: CDR1 SGHTA, CDR2 FQGNSA. The CDR3 sequence is 16 residues long. V was clipped by 0 bases and J by 5 bases; unmatched bases: 6. DNA for the CDR3: TGTGCCAGCAGCTTAGCCACAGGGGCCTTAAATGAAAAACTGTTTTTT. This codes for CASSLATGALNEKLFF.

This clone was detected once. The chain uses TRBV9 and TRBJ2-7, with 9 bases matching TRBD2. There are 15 residues in the CDR3. CDR1 is SGDLS, CDR2 YYNGEE, per germline. V gave up 0 bases and J gave up 6 bases; unmatched junction bases: 7. The CDR3 region has the DNA TGTGCCAGCAGCGTAGGGCTAGCGGGATCTGGCGAGCAGTACGTC. Its protein product is CASSVGLAGSGEQYV.

The chain couples TRBV2 to TRBJ2-1; TRBD2 might be the D (6 bases). CDR1 is SNHLY and CDR2 is FYNNEI in the germline V gene. This CDR3 spans 18 amino acids. V was cut by 3 bases and J by 0 bases, with 18 bases left in between. The CDR3 here is CASSDQRRRGSSYNEQFF. In DNA form, the CDR3 reads TGTGCCAGCAGTGATCAAAGGAGGAGGGGCAGCTCCTACAATGAGCAGTTCTTC.